Sequencing of this TCR beta chain was carried out in a study of identical twins. V was clipped by 7 bases and J by 3 bases, with 13 bases between them. The CDR3 runs to 13 residues. CDR1 is MNHNY and CDR2 is SVGAGI in the germline V gene (reference sequence). Study results and limitations: High-abundance cord blood beta clonotypes had fewer insertions; memory repertoires showed none. Zero-insertion analyses could be partly confounded by invariant MAIT and iNKT cells.

TCRdb reprocessed the 5' RACE reads via MiXCR and lists one record per CDR3 protein. The repertoire has about 530,000 distinct CDR3 sequences, roughly 15% of them found once; the top ten carry less than 0.5%. As regards this clonotype: Antigen unknown.

No donor was unhealthy or non-Caucasian. The same specimen was also included in a second study, on yellow fever vaccine responses in identical twins.

The chain couples TRBV6-6 to TRBJ2-7; D tentatively reads TRBD1 or TRBD2 (6 bases each). This clonotype originated in a woman aged 18-29 years in good health. The specimen sequenced was CD4+ T cells sorted from blood. The DNA of the CDR3 is TGTGCCAGCATTGGGGGGACACACTACGAGCAGTACTTC. Translated, it gives CASIGGTHYEQYF.